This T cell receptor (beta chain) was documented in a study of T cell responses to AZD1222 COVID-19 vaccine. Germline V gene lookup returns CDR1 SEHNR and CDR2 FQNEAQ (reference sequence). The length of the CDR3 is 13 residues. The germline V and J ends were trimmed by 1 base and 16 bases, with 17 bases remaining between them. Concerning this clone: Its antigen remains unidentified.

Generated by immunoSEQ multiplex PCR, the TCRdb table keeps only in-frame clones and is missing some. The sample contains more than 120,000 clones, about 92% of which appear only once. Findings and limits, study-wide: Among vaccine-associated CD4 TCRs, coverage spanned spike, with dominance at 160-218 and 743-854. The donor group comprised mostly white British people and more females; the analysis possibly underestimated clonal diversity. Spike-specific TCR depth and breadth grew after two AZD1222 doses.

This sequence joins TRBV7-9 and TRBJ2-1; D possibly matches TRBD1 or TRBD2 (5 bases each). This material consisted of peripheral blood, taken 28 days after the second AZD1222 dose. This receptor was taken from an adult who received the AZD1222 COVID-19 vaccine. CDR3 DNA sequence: TGTGCCAGCAGCTTAGGGCCGGGACCCCGTCCCTTCTTC. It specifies CASSLGPGPRPFF.